Each of the 17 T cell receptor beta chains below was sequenced from the same sample in a study of vaccination and CD4 T cells after COVID-19. Documented treatment: roughly 10-day PBMC culture with coronavirus spike peptide pools or control peptides (ViraFEST assay). At the Johns Hopkins FTIC core, DNA taken from cultured CD4+ T cells was sequenced by way of the Oncomine TCR Beta short-read assay. TCRdb re-analysed the PCR reads in MiXCR, keeping a single row per CDR3 protein. The sample lists 12,000 or so distinct CDR3 sequences; under 60% were seen once. Their antigens remain unidentified. Sample: CD4+ T cells from blood, cultured in vitro. Receptors were obtained from a human donor who had recovered from COVID-19.

The chain joins TRBV12-3 or TRBV12-4 to TRBJ2-3; D might be TRBD2 (6 bases). CDR3 length: 16 residues. V gave up 3 bases and J gave up 2 bases, with 15 bases separating them. CDR3 sequence reads: CASSFGRGASTDTQYF. The CDR3 region has the DNA TGTGCCAGCAGTTTCGGGCGCGGGGCGTCCACAGATACGCAGTATTTT.

This clonotype has more than one count but fewer than ten. This chain's CDR3 is CAWKGSVNPRNTIYF. CDR3 coding DNA: TGTGCCTGGAAGGGCTCAGTCAATCCCCGAAACACCATATATTTT. The rearrangement joins TRBV30 to TRBJ1-3; no definite D call. The germline V gene has CDR1 GTSNPN and CDR2 SVGIG (reference sequence). V dropped 4 bases and J dropped 5 bases, with 18 bases sitting between them. This CDR3 spans 15 amino acids.

The chain's CDR3 is CASSIGPPRDVLGSYYGYTF. The DNA for the CDR3 is TGTGCCAGTAGTATAGGGCCCCCCCGGGACGTGTTAGGGTCCTACTATGGCTACACCTTC. The chain links TRBV19 to TRBJ1-2, with a weak D call TRBD1 (5 bases). Deletions cut 1 base from V and 3 bases from J, with 27 bases between. The V gene's germline CDR1 is LNHDA and CDR2 SQIVND (reference sequence). There are 20 residues in the CDR3.

This chain uses TRBV7-9 with TRBJ2-7, with D unresolved. Deletions cut 1 base from V and 4 bases from J, with 5 bases between. Looked up from germline, CDR1 is SEHNR and CDR2 is FQNEAQ (reference sequence). The CDR3 spans 12 residues. The CDR3 region is CASSLDIYEQYF. CDR3 nucleotide sequence: TGTGCCAGCAGCTTAGACATTTACGAGCAGTACTTC.

The rearrangement joins TRBV7-8 to TRBJ2-5, with a weak D call TRBD2 (6 bases). The CDR3 sequence is 14 residues long. V was clipped by 1 base and J by 4 bases, with 10 bases between them. CDR1 is SGHVS and CDR2 is FQNEAQ in the germline V gene. The CDR3 reads CASSLEVGGETQYF. CDR3 DNA: TGTGCCAGCAGCTTAGAAGTGGGGGGAGAGACCCAGTACTTC.

This clonotype was detected a few times. The chain employs TRBV20-1 and TRBJ2-7; 11 bases align to TRBD1. The CDR3 covers 14 residues. Germline-derived CDR1 and CDR2 are DFQATT and SNEGSKA (reference sequence). J lost 5 bases, V lost 3 bases, and 6 bases had no gene match. CDR3 in DNA: TGCAGTGCTAGCTGGACAGGGGGCATCCACGAGCAGTACTTC. Translation gives CSASWTGGIHEQYF.

This chain uses TRBV6-1 with TRBJ1-6; 7 positions agree with TRBD1. The CDR3 has 15 residues. Trimming at V came to 5 bases and at J to 4 bases, leaving 5 bases not matched to a gene. Germline CDR1 is MNHNS and CDR2 is SASEGT. DNA for the CDR3: TGTGCCAGCAGTAGGGGGCGTGGATATAATTCACCCCTCCACTTT. Translation gives CASSRGRGYNSPLHF.

The gene calls are TRBV7-9 and TRBJ1-1; D is ambiguous. Trimming removed 4 bases from V and 1 base from J, with 13 bases in between. The CDR3 covers 15 residues. Germline V gene lookup returns CDR1 SEHNR and CDR2 FQNEAQ (reference sequence). The CDR3 loop reads CASSSTDGWNTEAFF. The CDR3 DNA reads TGTGCCAGCAGCTCTACTGACGGCTGGAACACTGAAGCTTTCTTT. Full variable domain (remainder filled in from reference TRBV7-9 and TRBJ1-1): DTGVSQNPRHKITKRGQNVTFRCDPISEHNRLYWYRQTLGQGPEFLTYFQNEAQLEKSRLLSDRFSAERPKGSFSTLEIQRTEQGDSAMYLCASSSTDGWNTEAFFGQGTRLTVV.

This chain links TRBV2 with TRBJ1-2, with D unresolved. Trimming took off 3 bases at V and 7 bases at J, with 12 bases between the two ends. The CDR3 is 13 residues long. Germline V gene lookup returns CDR1 SNHLY and CDR2 FYNNEI. The DNA for the CDR3 is TGTGCCAGCAGTGAGAGAATTGCGGCTGGCTACACCTTC. Its translation: CASSERIAAGYTF.

This clonotype appeared a single time. J is TRBJ1-6 and V is TRBV5-6, with D tentatively TRBD1 (5 bases). Per the germline V gene, CDR1 is SGHDT and CDR2 is YYEEEE. CDR3 size: 16 residues. Trimming removed 2 bases from V and 7 bases from J, with 16 bases in between. The CDR3 region has the DNA TGTGCCAGCAGCTTCCGGGACCTAGGGCCAAATTCACCCCTCCACTTT. Its translation is CASSFRDLGPNSPLHF.

The chain has TRBV27 and TRBJ1-2; no clear D. Trimming removed 3 bases from V and 7 bases from J, with 12 bases in between. The length of the CDR3 is 13 residues. Germline-derived CDR1 and CDR2 are MNHEY and SMNVEV (reference sequence). CDR3 nucleotide sequence: TGTGCCAGCAGTTTCTCCCTGGGCTCTGGCTACACCTTC. Translation: CASSFSLGSGYTF.

The rearrangement joins TRBV6-5 to TRBJ1-5; D ambiguous. This CDR3 has 12 residues. V lost 0 bases, J lost 7 bases, and 4 bases lay in between. The germline V gene encodes CDR1 MNHEY and CDR2 SVGAGI. CDR3 coding DNA: TGTGCCAGCAGTTACTCGATCCAGCCCCAGCATTTT. It encodes CASSYSIQPQHF.

This clonotype has a handful of counts. This sequence joins TRBV30 and TRBJ1-2; 7 bases agree with TRBD1. With 1 base clipped from V and 6 bases from J, the junction kept 8 bases outside the gene matches. Germline V gives CDR1 GTSNPN, CDR2 SVGIG (reference sequence). The CDR3 length is 14 residues. Here the CDR3 DNA reads TGTGCCTGGAGTGGCCTCACAGGGGAACATGGCTACACCTTC. Protein: CAWSGLTGEHGYTF.

The chain combines TRBV11-3 with TRBJ2-7; D unclear. Germline values: CDR1 SGHNT, CDR2 YENEEA. V was pared by 3 bases and J by 5 bases, with 11 bases between. This CDR3 is 13 amino acids long. The CDR3 is CASSFPMMDEQYF. For the CDR3, the DNA is TGTGCCAGCAGCTTCCCCATGATGGACGAGCAGTACTTC.

V gene TRBV27 combines with J gene TRBJ1-5, with 10 bases lining up with TRBD1. From germline, CDR1 is MNHEY and CDR2 SMNVEV (reference sequence). V gave up 9 bases and J gave up 10 bases; unmatched junction bases: 12. This CDR3 is built from 14 residues. CDR3 sequence: CARGDRGGREPQHF. CDR3 nucleotides: TGTGCCAGAGGGGACAGGGGCGGAAGGGAACCCCAGCATTTT.

The table lists this clonotype with a few counts. The gene calls are TRBV2 and TRBJ2-7; D call uncertain. Looked up from germline, CDR1 is SNHLY and CDR2 is FYNNEI. Trimming left V 2 bases short and J 2 bases short, with 13 bases between. This CDR3 has 15 residues. CDR3 bases: TGTGCCAGCAGTGAATATGGCCGCCCACCCTACGAGCAGTACTTC. This translates into CASSEYGRPPYEQYF.

This clonotype came up a few times. The chain links TRBV5-4 to TRBJ2-3, with D unclear. Trimming pared 3 bases from V and 2 bases from J, leaving 7 bases between. The CDR3 contains 13 residues. CDR1 is SGHNT, CDR2 YYREEE, per germline (reference sequence). CDR3 in amino acids: CASSSQLTDTQYF. CDR3 nucleotide sequence: TGTGCCAGCAGCTCACAGCTCACAGATACGCAGTATTTT. Combining the CDR3 with reference TRBV5-4 and TRBJ2-3 gives the whole variable domain ETGVTQSPTHLIKTRGQQVTLRCSSQSGHNTVSWYQQALGQGPQFIFQYYREEENGRGNFPPRFSGLQFPNYSSELNVNALELDDSALYLCASSSQLTDTQYFGPGTRLTVL.